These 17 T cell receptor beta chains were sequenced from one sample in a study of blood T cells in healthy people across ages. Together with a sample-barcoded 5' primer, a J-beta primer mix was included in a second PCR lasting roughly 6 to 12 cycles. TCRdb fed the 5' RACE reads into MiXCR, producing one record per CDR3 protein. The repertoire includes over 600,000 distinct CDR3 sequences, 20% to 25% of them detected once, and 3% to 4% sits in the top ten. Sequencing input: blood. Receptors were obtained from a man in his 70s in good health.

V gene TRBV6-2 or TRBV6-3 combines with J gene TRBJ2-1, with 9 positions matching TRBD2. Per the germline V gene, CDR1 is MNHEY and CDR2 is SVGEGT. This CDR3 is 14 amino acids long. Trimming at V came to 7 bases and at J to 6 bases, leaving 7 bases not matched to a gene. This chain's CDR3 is CASTSGTSSNEQFF. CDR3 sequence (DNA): TGTGCCAGCACCTCCGGGACTAGCAGCAATGAGCAGTTCTTC.

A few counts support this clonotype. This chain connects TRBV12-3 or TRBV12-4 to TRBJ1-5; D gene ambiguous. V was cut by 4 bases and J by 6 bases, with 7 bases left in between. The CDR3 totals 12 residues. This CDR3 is CASSSQAQPQHF. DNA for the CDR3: TGTGCCAGCAGTTCCCAGGCTCAGCCCCAGCATTTT.

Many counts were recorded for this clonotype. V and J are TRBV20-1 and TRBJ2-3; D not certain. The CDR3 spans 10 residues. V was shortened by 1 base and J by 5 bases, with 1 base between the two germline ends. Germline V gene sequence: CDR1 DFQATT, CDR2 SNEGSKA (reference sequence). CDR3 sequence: CSARVDTQYF. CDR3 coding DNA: TGCAGTGCTAGAGTAGATACGCAGTATTTT.

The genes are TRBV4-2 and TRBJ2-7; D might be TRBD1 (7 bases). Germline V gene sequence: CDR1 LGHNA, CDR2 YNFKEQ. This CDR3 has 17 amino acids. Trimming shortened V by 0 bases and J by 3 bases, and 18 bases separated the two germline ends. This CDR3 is CASSQEGGGSKVYEQYF. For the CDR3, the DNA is TGTGCCAGCAGCCAAGAAGGAGGGGGCTCAAAGGTCTACGAGCAGTACTTC.

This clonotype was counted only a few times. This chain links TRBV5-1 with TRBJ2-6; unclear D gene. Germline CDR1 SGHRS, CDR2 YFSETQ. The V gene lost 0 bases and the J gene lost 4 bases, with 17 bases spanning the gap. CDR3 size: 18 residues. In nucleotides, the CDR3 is TGCGCCAGCAGCTTGGTTGCTTTACTGACGGCGGGGGCCAACGTCCTGACTTTC. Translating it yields CASSLVALLTAGANVLTF.

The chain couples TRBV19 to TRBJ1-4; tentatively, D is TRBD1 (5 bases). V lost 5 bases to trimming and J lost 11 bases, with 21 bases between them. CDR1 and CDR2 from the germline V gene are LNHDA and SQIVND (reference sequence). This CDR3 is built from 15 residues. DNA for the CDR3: TGTGCCAGTAGTCCGGGACTTACTGTAATGAGGAAACTGTTTTTT. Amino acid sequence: CASSPGLTVMRKLFF.

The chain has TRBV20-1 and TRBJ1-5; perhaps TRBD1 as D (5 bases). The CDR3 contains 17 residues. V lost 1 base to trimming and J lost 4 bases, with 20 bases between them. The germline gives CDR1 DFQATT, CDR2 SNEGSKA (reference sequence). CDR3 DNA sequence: TGCAGTGCTAGAGCGTCCGGTCAGGGTGTGATTAATCAGCCCCAGCATTTT. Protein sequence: CSARASGQGVINQPQHF.

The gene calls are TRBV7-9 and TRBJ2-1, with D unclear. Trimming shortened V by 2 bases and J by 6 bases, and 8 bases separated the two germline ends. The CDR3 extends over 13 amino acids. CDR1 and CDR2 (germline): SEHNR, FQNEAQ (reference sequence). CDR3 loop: CASSLLVSNEQFF. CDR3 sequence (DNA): TGTGCCAGCAGCTTATTGGTTAGCAATGAGCAGTTCTTC.

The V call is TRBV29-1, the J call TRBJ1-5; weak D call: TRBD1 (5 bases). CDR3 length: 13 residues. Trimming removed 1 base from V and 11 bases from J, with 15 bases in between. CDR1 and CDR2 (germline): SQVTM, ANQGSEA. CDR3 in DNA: TGCAGCGTTGAAGCGCAGTCGGGGGGAGCCCAGCATTTT. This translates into CSVEAQSGGAQHF.

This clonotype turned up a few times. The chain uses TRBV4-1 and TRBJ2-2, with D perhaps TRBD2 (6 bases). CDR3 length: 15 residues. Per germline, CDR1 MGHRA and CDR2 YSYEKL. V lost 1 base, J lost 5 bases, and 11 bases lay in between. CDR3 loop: CASSQAQGRTGELFF. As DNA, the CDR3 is TGCGCCAGCAGCCAAGCCCAAGGGAGGACCGGGGAGCTGTTTTTT.

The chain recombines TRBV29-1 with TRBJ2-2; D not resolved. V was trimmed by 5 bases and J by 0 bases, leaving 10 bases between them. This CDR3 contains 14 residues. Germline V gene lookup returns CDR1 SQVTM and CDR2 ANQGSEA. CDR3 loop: CSVRGAANTGELFF. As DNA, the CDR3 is TGCAGCGTTCGCGGCGCCGCGAACACCGGGGAGCTGTTTTTT.

CDR3 protein: CASRFLQGYEQYF. As DNA, the CDR3 is TGTGCCAGCCGGTTCCTACAGGGTTACGAGCAGTACTTC. The gene calls are TRBV12-3 or TRBV12-4 and TRBJ2-7, with TRBD1 as a possible D gene (6 bases). V was shortened by 8 bases and J by 4 bases, with 15 bases between the two germline ends. The CDR3 has 13 amino acids.

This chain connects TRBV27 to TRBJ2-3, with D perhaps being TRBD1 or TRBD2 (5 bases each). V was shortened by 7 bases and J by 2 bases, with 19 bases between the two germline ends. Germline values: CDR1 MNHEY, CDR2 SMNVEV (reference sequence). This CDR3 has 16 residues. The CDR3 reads CASKPGPGPNTDTQYF. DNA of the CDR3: TGTGCCAGCAAACCTGGACCGGGACCGAACACAGATACGCAGTATTTT.

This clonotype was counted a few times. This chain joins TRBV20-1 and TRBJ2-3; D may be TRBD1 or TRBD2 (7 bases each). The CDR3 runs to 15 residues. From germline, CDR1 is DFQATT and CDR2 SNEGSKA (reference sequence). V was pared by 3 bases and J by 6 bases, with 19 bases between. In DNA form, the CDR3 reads TGCAGTGCTAGTCGTGGACAGGCGGGGGCGGATACGCAGTATTTT. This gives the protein CSASRGQAGADTQYF.

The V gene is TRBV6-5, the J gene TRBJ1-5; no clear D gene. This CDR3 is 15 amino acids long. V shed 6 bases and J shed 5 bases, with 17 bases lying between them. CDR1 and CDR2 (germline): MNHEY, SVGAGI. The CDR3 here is CASRQTRSIDQPQHF. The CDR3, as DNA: TGTGCCAGCAGACAAACACGCTCCATCGATCAGCCCCAGCATTTT.

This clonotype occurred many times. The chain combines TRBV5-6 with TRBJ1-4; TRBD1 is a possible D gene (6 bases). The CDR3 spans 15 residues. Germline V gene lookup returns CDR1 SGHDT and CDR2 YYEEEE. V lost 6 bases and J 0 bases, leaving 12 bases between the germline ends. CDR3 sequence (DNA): TGTGCCAGCATGGACAGTGGCCCAACTAATGAAAAACTGTTTTTT. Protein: CASMDSGPTNEKLFF.

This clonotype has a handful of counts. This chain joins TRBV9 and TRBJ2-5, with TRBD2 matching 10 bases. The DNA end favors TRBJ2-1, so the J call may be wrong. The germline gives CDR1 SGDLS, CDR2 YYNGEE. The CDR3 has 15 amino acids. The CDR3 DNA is TGTGCCAGCAGCGGGAGGCTAGCGGGAGTCTATGAGCAGTTCTTC. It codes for CASSGRLAGVYEQFF.